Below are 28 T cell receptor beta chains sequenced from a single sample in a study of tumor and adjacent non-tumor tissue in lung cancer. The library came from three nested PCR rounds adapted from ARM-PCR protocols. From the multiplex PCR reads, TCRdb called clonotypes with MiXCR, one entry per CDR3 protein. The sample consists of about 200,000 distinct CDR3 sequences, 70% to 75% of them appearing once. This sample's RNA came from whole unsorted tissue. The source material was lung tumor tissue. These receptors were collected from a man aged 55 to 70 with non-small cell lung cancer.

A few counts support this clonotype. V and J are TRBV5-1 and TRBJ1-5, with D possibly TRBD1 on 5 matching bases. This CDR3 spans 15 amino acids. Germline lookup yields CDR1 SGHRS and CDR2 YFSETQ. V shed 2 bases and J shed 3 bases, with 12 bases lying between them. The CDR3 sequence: CASSFQGGNNQPQHF. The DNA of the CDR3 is TGCGCCAGCAGCTTTCAGGGAGGGAACAATCAGCCCCAGCATTTT. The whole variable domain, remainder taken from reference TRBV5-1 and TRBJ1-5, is KAGVTQTPRYLIKTRGQQVTLSCSPISGHRSVSWYQQTPGQGLQFLFEYFSETQRNKGNFPGRFSGRQFSNSRSEMNVSTLELGDSALYLCASSFQGGNNQPQHFGDGTRLSIL.

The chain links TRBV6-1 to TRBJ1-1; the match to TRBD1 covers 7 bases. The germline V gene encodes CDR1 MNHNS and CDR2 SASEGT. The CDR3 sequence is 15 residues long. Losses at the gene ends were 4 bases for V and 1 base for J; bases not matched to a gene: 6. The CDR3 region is CASSGWGQPNTEAFF. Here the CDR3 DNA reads TGTGCCAGCAGTGGATGGGGACAGCCGAACACTGAAGCTTTCTTT.

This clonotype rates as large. The CDR3 protein is CASSFTPGGETQYF. CDR3 bases: TGTGCCAGCAGCTTTACACCGGGTGGAGAGACCCAGTACTTC. The V and J genes are TRBV11-1 and TRBJ2-5; D uncertain. The length of the CDR3 is 14 residues. V shed 3 bases and J shed 4 bases, with 12 bases lying between them. Germline CDR1 reads SGHAT; CDR2 reads FQDESV (reference sequence).

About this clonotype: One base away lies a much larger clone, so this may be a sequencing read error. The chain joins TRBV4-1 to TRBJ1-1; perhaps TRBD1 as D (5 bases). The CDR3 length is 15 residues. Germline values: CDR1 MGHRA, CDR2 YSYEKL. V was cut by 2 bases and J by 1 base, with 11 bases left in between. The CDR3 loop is CASSQWTCSNTEAFF. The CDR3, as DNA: TGCGCCAGCAGCCAATGGACATGTTCGAACACTGAAGCTTTCTTT.

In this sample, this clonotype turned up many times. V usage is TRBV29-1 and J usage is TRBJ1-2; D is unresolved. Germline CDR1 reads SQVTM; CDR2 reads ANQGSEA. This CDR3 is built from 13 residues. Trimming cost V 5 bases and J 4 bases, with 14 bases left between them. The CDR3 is CSVTGFDSYGYTF. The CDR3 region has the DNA TGCAGCGTTACTGGTTTCGACTCCTATGGCTACACCTTC.

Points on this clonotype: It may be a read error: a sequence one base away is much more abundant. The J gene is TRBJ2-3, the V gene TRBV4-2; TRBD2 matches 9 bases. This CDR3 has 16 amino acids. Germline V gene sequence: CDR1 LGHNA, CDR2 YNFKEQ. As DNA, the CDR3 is TGTGACAGCAGCCAAGGAAGGGTGCGGGGGGGAGATACGCAGTATTTT. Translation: CDSSQGRVRGGDTQYF.

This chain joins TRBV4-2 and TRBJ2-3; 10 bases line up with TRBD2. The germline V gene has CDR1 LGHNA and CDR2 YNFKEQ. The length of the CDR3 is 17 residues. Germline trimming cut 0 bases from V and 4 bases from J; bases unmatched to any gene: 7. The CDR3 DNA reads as TGTGCCAGCAGCCAAGATACGGCTAGCGGGGGTGCAGATACGCAGTATTTT. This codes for CASSQDTASGGADTQYF.

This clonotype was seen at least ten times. Here the CDR3 reads CASSDRGQETQYF. The CDR3 coding sequence is TGCGCCAGCAGTGACAGGGGGCAAGAGACCCAGTACTTC. V gene TRBV10-2 combines with J gene TRBJ2-5, with 7 bases identical to TRBD1. The CDR3 covers 13 residues. Germline values: CDR1 WSHSY, CDR2 SAAADI. The V segment lost 3 bases and the J segment 2 bases; nucleotides outside the gene matches: 0.

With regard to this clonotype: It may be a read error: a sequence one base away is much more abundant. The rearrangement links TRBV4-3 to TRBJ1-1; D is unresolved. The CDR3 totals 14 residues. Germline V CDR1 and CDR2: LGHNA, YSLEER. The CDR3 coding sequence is TGCGTCAGCAGCCAAACTGCCAGGAACACTGAAGCTTTCTTT. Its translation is CVSSQTARNTEAFF.

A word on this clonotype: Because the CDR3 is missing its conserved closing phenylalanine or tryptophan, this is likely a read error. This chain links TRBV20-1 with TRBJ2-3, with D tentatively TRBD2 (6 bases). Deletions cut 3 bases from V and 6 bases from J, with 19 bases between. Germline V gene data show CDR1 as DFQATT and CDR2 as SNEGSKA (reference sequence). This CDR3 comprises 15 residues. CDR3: CSASGGLTGLDTQYI. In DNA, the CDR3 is TGCAGTGCTAGCGGAGGGCTAACGGGCTTGGATACGCAGTATATT.

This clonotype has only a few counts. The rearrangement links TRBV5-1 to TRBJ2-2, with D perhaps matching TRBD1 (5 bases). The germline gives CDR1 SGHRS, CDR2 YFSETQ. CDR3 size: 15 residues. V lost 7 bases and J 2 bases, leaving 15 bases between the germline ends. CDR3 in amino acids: CASSFGAANTGELFF. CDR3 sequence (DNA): TGCGCCAGCTCATTTGGGGCGGCTAACACCGGGGAGCTGTTTTTT.

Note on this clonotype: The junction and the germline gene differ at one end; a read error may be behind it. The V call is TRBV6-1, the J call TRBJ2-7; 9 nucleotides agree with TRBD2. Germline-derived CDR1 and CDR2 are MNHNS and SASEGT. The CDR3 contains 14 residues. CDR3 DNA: TGTGCCATCAGTGGGGTTAGCGGGGGATACGAGCAGTACTTC. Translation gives CAISGVSGGYEQYF.

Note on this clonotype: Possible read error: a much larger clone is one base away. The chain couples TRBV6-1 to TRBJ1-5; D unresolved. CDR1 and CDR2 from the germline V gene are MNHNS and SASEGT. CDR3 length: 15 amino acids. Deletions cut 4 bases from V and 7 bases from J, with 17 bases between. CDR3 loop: CASSGVGRPDQPQHF. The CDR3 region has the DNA TGTGCCAGCAGTGGCGTTGGGAGGCCGGACCAGCCCCAGCATTTT.

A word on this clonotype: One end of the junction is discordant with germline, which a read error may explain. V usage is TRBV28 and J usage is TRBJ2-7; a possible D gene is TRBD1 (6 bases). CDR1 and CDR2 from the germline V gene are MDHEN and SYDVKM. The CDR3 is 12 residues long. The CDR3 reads CAGRQVSYEQYF. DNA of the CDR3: TGTGCCGGCAGACAGGTATCCTACGAGCAGTACTTC.

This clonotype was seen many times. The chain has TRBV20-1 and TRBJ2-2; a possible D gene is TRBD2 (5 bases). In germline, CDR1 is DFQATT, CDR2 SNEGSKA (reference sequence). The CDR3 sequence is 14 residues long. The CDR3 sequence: CRRPLARGTGELFF. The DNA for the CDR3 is TGCAGGAGGCCCCTAGCTCGGGGCACCGGGGAGCTGTTTTTT.

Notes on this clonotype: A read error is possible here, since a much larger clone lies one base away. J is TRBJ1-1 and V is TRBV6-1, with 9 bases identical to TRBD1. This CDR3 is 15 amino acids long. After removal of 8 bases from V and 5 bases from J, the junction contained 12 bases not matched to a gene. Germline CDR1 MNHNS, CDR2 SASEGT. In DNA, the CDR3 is TGTGCCAGCTACGACGCCGGGACAGGGCGTACTGAAGCTTTCTTT. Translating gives CASYDAGTGRTEAFF.

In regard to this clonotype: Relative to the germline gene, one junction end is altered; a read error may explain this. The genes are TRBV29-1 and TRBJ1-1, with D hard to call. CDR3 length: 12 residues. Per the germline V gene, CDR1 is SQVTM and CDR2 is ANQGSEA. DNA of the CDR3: TGCAGCGTTGAAGATGGCTCCGCTGAACCTTTCTTT. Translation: CSVEDGSAEPFF.

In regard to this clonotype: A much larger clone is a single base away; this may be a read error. In nucleotides, the CDR3 is TGTGCCAGCAGGTTTAGACTGGTTTCCTACGAGCAGTACTTC. Its translation is CASRFRLVSYEQYF. This chain uses TRBV6-1 with TRBJ2-7; D not certain. The V end lost 6 bases, the J end lost 1 base, and 13 bases lay between the germline ends. CDR3 size: 14 residues. Germline loops: CDR1 MNHNS, CDR2 SASEGT.

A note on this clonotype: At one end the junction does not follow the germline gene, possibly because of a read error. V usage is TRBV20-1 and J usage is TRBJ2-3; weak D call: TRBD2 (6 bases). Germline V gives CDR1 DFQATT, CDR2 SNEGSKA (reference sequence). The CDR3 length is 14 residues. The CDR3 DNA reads TGCAGCGCTAGTCCTAGCGTGTACACAGATACGCAGTATTTT. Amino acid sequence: CSASPSVYTDTQYF.

The CDR3, as DNA: TGTGCCAGCTCACCACCGCTTCAGGCGGGTGGAGAGACCCAGTACTTC. It translates to CASSPPLQAGGETQYF. The V call is TRBV18, the J call TRBJ2-5; TRBD2 is a possible D gene (5 bases). The CDR3 runs to 16 residues. Germline assignment: CDR1 KGHSH and CDR2 LQKENI. V was trimmed by 0 bases and J by 4 bases, leaving 15 bases between them. The full variable domain, completed using reference TRBV18 and TRBJ2-5, is NAGVMQNPRHLVRRRGQEARLRCSPMKGHSHVYWYRQLPEEGLKFMVYLQKENIIDESGMPKERFSAEFPKEGPSILRIQQVVRGDSAAYFCASSPPLQAGGETQYFGPGTRLLVL.

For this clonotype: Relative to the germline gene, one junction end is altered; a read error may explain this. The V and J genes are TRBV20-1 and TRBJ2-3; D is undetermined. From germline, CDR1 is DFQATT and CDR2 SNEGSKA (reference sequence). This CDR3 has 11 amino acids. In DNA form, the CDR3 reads TGCAGCGCTAGATGGACAGATACGCAGTATTTT. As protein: CSARWTDTQYF.

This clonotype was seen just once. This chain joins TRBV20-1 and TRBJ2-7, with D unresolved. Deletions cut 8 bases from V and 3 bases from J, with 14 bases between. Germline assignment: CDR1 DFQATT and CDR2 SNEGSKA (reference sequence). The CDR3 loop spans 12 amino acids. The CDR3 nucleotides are TGCAGTATAGGGCGACCTGGCTACGAGCAGTACTTC. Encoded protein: CSIGRPGYEQYF.

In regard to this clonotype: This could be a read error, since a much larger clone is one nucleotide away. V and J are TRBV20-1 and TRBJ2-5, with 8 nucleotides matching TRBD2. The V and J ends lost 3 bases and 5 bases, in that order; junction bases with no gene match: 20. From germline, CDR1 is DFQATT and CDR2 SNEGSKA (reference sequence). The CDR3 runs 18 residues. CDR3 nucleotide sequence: TGCAGTGCTAGCCCTAGCTTCGTATCCAGCGGGAGCTTGGAGACCCAGTACTTC. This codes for CSASPSFVSSGSLETQYF.

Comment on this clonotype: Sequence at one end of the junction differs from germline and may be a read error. In DNA, the CDR3 is TGTGCCTGCAGCTTTCTGGCACCCAGTTTCGGAGATATGCAGTATTTT. It specifies CACSFLAPSFGDMQYF. The rearrangement uses TRBV7-9 and TRBJ2-3; D unclear. Germline CDR1 SEHNR, CDR2 FQNEAQ (reference sequence). The CDR3 covers 16 residues.

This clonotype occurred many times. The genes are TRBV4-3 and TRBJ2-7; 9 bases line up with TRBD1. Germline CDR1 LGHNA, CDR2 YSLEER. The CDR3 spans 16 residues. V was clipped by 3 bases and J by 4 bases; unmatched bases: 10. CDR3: CASSQWGDRAVYEQYF. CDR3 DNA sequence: TGCGCCAGCAGCCAGTGGGGGGACAGGGCAGTTTACGAGCAGTACTTC.

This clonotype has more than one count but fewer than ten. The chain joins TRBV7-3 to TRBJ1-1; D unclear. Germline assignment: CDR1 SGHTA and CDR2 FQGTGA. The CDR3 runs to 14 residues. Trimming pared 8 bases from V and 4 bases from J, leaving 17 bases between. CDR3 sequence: CASSRLGFGTEAFF. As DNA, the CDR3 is TGTGCCAGCTCCAGACTGGGCTTCGGCACTGAAGCTTTCTTT.

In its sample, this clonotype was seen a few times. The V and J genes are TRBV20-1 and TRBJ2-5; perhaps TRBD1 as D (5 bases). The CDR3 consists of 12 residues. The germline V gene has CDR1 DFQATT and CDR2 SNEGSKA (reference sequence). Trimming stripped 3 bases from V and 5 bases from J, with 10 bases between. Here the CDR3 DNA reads TGCAGTGCTAGTCAAGGGGTGGAGACCCAGTACTTC. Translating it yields CSASQGVETQYF.

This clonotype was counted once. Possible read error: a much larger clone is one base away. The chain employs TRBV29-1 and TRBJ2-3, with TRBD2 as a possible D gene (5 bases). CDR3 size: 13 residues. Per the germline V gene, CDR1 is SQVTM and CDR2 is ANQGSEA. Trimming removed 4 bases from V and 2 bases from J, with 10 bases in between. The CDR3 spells CSVVSVTTDTQYF. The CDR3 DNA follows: TGCAGCGTTGTTAGCGTAACCACAGATACGCAGTATTTT.